The next 5 T cell receptor beta chains were all read from a single sample in a study of cytomegalovirus exposure and HLA in healthy donors. The PCR employed 60 Vbeta primers together with 13 Jbeta primers. Sequenced by immunoSEQ multiplex PCR; TCRdb stores in-frame clones only, minus some. The sample contains around 150,000 clones, approximately 70% of which appear only once. Sequencing was carried out using PBMCs. These TCRs come from a human donor in good health.

J is TRBJ2-7 and V is TRBV7-2; D perhaps matches TRBD1 (5 bases). The V end was cut by 5 bases, the J end by 4 bases, with 15 bases between. The germline V gene has CDR1 SGHTA and CDR2 FQGNSA. The CDR3 consists of 14 residues. In DNA, the CDR3 is TGTGCCAGCAGCCTACAGGAAACGGCTTACGAGCAGTACTTC. Protein sequence: CASSLQETAYEQYF.

The V and J genes are TRBV6-5 and TRBJ1-2; 12 bases align to TRBD1. V gave up 6 bases and J gave up 10 bases; unmatched junction bases: 12. CDR1 and CDR2 (germline): MNHEY, SVGAGI. The CDR3 is 15 residues long. The DNA of the CDR3 is TGTGCCAGCAGCTCCCCAGGGACAGGGGGCGCAGCCTACACCTTC. Translated: CASSSPGTGGAAYTF.

The V and J genes are TRBV4-2 and TRBJ2-7; D is uncertain. Germline V gene sequence: CDR1 LGHNA, CDR2 YNFKEQ. The CDR3 extends over 15 amino acids. V shed 0 bases and J shed 2 bases, with 11 bases lying between them. DNA for the CDR3: TGTGCCAGCAGCCAAGATCTGGAGATCCCCTACGAGCAGTACTTC. Its protein is CASSQDLEIPYEQYF.

This clone was picked up a small number of times. The chain couples TRBV25-1 to TRBJ1-2, with 9 bases identical to TRBD1. V was pared by 6 bases and J by 0 bases, with 8 bases of the junction left unmatched. Germline lookup yields CDR1 MGHDK and CDR2 SYGVNS. The CDR3 spans 16 residues. The CDR3 reads CASRQTGGLPNYGYTF. CDR3 DNA: TGTGCCAGCAGACAAACAGGGGGCCTCCCTAACTATGGCTACACCTTC.

The rearrangement joins TRBV9 to TRBJ2-3; 7 bases are a match to TRBD2. J was trimmed by 4 bases and V by 4 bases; bases with no gene match: 6. The CDR3 has 14 residues. Germline V gives CDR1 SGDLS, CDR2 YYNGEE. Written as DNA, the CDR3 is TGTGCCAGCAGCAGGACTAGTCAGTCAGATACGCAGTATTTT. Translation gives CASSRTSQSDTQYF.